This is a list of T cell receptor beta chains from one sample in a study of molecular identifiers for immune sequencing clone quantification. TCRdb re-called the PCR reads through MiXCR, storing one row per CDR3 protein. The sample consists of about 67,000 distinct CDR3 sequences, 15% to 20% of them appearing once. The specimen sequenced was naive CD8+ T cells from blood, with Jurkat cell RNA spiked in. These receptors were obtained from a human donor in good health. Some libraries in this study had Jurkat cell RNA spiked in. The CDR3 runs from the conserved cysteine through the conserved F or W.

TRBJ2-2	16	TRBV12-5	CASGRASAHGTGELLF
TRBJ2-4	16	TRBV6-2/TRBV6-3	CASSYPPASIENIQYF
TRBJ2-1	12	TRBV19	CASSIAWDEQFF
TRBJ1-1	13	TRBV7-9	CASSAQGAREAFF
TRBJ2-1	16	TRBV7-9	CASSLTASGRANEQFF
TRBJ2-7	12	TRBV20-1	CSATRGTYEQYF
TRBJ1-1	13	TRBV27	CASSLWSYTEAFF
TRBJ2-1	16	TRBV7-9	CASADPLWDSYNEQFF
TRBJ2-7	15	TRBV5-4	CASSGASGSTYEQYF
TRBJ1-2	13	TRBV12-3/TRBV12-4	CASSTQGHYGYTF
TRBJ2-3	16	TRBV5-6	CASSTLLAGVLDSQYF
TRBJ2-1	16	TRBV7-2	CAGSLGLAGPYNEQFF
TRBJ2-5	14	TRBV9	CASSVDSGVETQYF